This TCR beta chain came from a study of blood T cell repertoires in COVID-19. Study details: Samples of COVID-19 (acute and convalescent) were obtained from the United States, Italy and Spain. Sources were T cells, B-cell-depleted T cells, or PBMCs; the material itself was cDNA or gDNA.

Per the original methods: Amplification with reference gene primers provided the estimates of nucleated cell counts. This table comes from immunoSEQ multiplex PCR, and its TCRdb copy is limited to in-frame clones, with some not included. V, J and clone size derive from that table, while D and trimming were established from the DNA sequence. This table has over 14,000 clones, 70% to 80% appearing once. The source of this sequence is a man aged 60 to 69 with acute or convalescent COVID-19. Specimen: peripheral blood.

CDR3 in amino acids: CATSDTGTGSYEQYF. The CDR3 coding sequence is TGTGCCACCAGTGATACCGGGACAGGCTCCTACGAGCAGTACTTC. The chain uses TRBV24-1 and TRBJ2-7, with 8 nucleotides matching TRBD1. The CDR3 spans 15 residues. The trim removed 3 bases at V and 0 bases at J, leaving 3 bases unmatched. Germline V gene data show CDR1 as KGHDR and CDR2 as SFDVKD.